Listed here are 8 T cell receptor beta chains from one sample, sequenced in a study of CD8+ T cells in alopecia areata. Extracted RNA was reverse transcribed into cDNA, the sequencing template. TCRdb's copy holds only in-frame clones and misses some; the assay was immunoSEQ multiplex PCR. The sample lists around 99,000 clones, about four fifths occurring once. The treatment was: oral pan-JAK inhibitor, 5-10 mg twice daily. The sequencing here drew on CD8+ T cells sorted from blood, taken at week 24, from a patient treated with tofacitinib. Receptors originate from a human donor with alopecia areata.

This sequence joins TRBV7-2 and TRBJ1-6; D is unresolved. Trimming removed 5 bases from V and 9 bases from J, with 11 bases in between. The CDR3 length is 13 residues. Germline loops: CDR1 SGHTA, CDR2 FQGNSA. This CDR3 reads CASSPGVGSPLHF. The CDR3 bases are TGTGCCAGCAGCCCCGGCGTGGGTTCACCCCTCCACTTT.

This chain joins TRBV30 and TRBJ2-1, with 10 bases lining up with TRBD2. CDR3 length: 13 amino acids. V lost 5 bases to trimming and J lost 5 bases; unmatched junction nucleotides: 3. CDR1 is GTSNPN, CDR2 SVGIG, per germline (reference sequence). The CDR3 protein is CAWSTSGHNEQFF. The CDR3 DNA sequence: TGTGCCTGGTCGACTAGCGGGCACAATGAGCAGTTCTTC.

The CDR3 loop is CASAGTGVSYEQYF. Written as DNA, the CDR3 is TGTGCCAGCGCCGGGACAGGGGTCTCCTACGAGCAGTACTTC. This sequence joins TRBV10-3 and TRBJ2-7; 10 bases are a match to TRBD1. CDR1 and CDR2 from the germline V gene are ENHRY and SYGVKD. This CDR3 is 14 amino acids long. After removal of 10 bases from V and 0 bases from J, the junction contained 6 bases not matched to a gene.

The chain joins TRBV4-3 to TRBJ2-5, with 11 positions matching TRBD1. From germline, CDR1 is LGHNA and CDR2 YSLEER. The CDR3 is 16 residues long. J was trimmed by 3 bases and V by 2 bases; bases with no gene match: 5. Here the CDR3 reads CASSQRGQGAKETQYF. CDR3 nucleotide sequence: TGCGCCAGCAGCCAACGAGGACAGGGGGCGAAAGAGACCCAGTACTTC.

The chain uses TRBV7-9 and TRBJ2-1; possible D gene TRBD1, 5 bases. Germline CDR1 and CDR2: SEHNR and FQNEAQ (reference sequence). V lost 1 base to trimming and J lost 2 bases, with 12 bases between them. The CDR3 spans 16 residues. DNA for the CDR3: TGTGCCAGCAGCTTAGAGGGCAGGGCCGCCTACAATGAGCAGTTCTTC. Translated: CASSLEGRAAYNEQFF.

V usage is TRBV30 and J usage is TRBJ1-5, with TRBD1 as a possible D gene (6 bases). Germline loops: CDR1 GTSNPN, CDR2 SVGIG (reference sequence). This CDR3 has 13 amino acids. The V gene lost 1 base and the J gene lost 7 bases, with 11 bases spanning the gap. CDR3 DNA sequence: TGTGCCTGGAGTGGAACAGGGAGCCAGCCCCAGCATTTT. Protein: CAWSGTGSQPQHF.

This rearrangement joins TRBV7-2 to TRBJ2-2; possibly TRBD1 for D (5 bases). Germline CDR1 and CDR2: SGHTA and FQGNSA. The length of the CDR3 is 14 residues. V lost 3 bases and J lost 2, with 7 bases in between. The CDR3 protein is CASSFRVNTGELFF. The DNA for the CDR3 is TGTGCCAGCAGCTTCAGGGTAAACACCGGGGAGCTGTTTTTT.

The CDR3 sequence: CAITTGYTEAFF. As DNA, the CDR3 is TGTGCCATTACAACAGGGTACACTGAAGCTTTCTTT. The chain combines TRBV10-3 with TRBJ1-1, with D maybe TRBD1 (6 bases). The CDR3 spans 12 residues. Looked up from germline, CDR1 is ENHRY and CDR2 is SYGVKD. Trimming took off 9 bases at V and 3 bases at J, with 11 bases between the two ends.